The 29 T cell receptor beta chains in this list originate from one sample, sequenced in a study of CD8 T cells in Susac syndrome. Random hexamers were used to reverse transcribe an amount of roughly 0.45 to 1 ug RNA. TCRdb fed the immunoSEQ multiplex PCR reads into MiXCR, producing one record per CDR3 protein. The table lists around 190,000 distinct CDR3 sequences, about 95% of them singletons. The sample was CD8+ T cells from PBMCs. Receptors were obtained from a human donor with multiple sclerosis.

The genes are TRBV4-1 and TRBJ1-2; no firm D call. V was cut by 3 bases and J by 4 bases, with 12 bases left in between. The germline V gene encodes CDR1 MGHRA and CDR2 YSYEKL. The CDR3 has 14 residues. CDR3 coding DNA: TGCGCCAGCAGCCAGGCGGTGGGTGGCTATGGCTACACCTTC. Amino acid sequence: CASSQAVGGYGYTF.

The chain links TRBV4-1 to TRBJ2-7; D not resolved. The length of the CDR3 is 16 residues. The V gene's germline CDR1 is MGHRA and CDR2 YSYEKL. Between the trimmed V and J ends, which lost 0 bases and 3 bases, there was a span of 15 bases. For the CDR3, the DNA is TGCGCCAGCAGCCAAGATTTTCCCTTCCCTTTCTACGAGCAGTACTTC. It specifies CASSQDFPFPFYEQYF.

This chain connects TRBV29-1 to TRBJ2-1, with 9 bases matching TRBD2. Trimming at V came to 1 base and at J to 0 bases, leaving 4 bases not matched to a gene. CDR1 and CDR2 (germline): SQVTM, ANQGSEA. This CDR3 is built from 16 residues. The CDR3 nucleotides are TGCAGCGTTGAAGGCTCGCGGGGGGGCTCCTACAATGAGCAGTTCTTC. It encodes CSVEGSRGGSYNEQFF.

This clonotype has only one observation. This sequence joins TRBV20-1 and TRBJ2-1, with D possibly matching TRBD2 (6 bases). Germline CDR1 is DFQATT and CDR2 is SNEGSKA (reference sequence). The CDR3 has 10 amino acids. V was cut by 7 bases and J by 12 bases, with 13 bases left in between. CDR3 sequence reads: CSVGGTSQFF. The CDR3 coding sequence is TGCAGTGTAGGAGGGACTTCGCAGTTCTTC.

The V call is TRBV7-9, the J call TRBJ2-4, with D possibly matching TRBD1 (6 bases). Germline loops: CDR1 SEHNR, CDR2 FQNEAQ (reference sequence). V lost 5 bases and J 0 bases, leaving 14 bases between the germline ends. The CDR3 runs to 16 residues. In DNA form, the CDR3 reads TGTGCCAGCAGCCGGACGGACAGTTCAGCCAAAAACATTCAGTACTTC. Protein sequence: CASSRTDSSAKNIQYF. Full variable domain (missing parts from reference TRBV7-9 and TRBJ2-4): DTGVSQNPRHKITKRGQNVTFRCDPISEHNRLYWYRQTLGQGPEFLTYFQNEAQLEKSRLLSDRFSAERPKGSFSTLEIQRTEQGDSAMYLCASSRTDSSAKNIQYFGAGTRLSVL.

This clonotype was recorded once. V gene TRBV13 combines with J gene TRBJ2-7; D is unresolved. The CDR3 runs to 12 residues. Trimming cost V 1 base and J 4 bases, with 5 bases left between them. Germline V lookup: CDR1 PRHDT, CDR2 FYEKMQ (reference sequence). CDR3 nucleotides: TGTGCCAGCAGCTTAGCAAAGTACGAGCAGTACTTC. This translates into CASSLAKYEQYF.

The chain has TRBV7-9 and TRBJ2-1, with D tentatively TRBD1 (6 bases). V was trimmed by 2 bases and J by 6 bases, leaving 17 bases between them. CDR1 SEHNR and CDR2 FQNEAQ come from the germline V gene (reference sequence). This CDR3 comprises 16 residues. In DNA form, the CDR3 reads TGTGCCAGCAGCTTAACAGGGCGGCCCCCCGGCAATGAGCAGTTCTTC. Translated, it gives CASSLTGRPPGNEQFF.

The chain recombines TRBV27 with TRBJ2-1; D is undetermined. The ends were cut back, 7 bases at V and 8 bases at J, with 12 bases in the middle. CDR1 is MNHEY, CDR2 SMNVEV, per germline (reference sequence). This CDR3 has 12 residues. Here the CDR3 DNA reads TGTGCCAGCACCGACGAGTACGATGAGCAGTTCTTC. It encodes CASTDEYDEQFF.

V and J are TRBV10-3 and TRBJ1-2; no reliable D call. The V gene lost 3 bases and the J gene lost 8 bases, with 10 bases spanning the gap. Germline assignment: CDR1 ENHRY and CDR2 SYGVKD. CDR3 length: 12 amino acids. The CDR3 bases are TGTGCCATCAGTGATCAGGAGGAGGGCTACACCTTC. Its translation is CAISDQEEGYTF.

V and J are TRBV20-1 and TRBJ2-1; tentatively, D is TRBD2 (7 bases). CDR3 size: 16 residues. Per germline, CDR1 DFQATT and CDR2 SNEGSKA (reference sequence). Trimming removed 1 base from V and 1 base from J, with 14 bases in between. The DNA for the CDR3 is TGCAGTGCTAGAGCCCCAAGGGGGGGATCCTACAATGAGCAGTTCTTC. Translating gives CSARAPRGGSYNEQFF.

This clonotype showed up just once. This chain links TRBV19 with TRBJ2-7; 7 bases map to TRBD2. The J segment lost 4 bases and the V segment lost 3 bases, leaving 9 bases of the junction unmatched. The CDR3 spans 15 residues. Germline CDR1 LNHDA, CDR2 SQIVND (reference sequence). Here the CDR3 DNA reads TGTGCCAGTAGTATCGGTACTAGCGCCGAGTACGAGCAGTACTTC. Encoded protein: CASSIGTSAEYEQYF.

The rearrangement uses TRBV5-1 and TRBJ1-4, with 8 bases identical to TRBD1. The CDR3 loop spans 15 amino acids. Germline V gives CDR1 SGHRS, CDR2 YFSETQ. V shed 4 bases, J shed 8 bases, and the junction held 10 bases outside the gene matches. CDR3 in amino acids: CASSADRGRGEKLFF. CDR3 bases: TGCGCCAGCAGCGCCGACAGGGGAAGAGGGGAAAAACTGTTTTTT.

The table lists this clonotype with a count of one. CDR3 loop: CASSLAGGGSQETQYF. CDR3 in DNA: TGCGCCAGCAGCTTAGCGGGAGGGGGAAGCCAAGAGACCCAGTACTTC. This chain joins TRBV5-1 and TRBJ2-5; 10 bases match TRBD2. The CDR3 is made up of 16 amino acids. The J segment lost 1 base and the V segment lost 2 bases, leaving 5 bases of the junction unmatched. In germline, CDR1 is SGHRS, CDR2 YFSETQ. Looking up the rest from reference TRBV5-1 and TRBJ2-5 gives the full variable domain: KAGVTQTPRYLIKTRGQQVTLSCSPISGHRSVSWYQQTPGQGLQFLFEYFSETQRNKGNFPGRFSGRQFSNSRSEMNVSTLELGDSALYLCASSLAGGGSQETQYFGPGTRLLVL.

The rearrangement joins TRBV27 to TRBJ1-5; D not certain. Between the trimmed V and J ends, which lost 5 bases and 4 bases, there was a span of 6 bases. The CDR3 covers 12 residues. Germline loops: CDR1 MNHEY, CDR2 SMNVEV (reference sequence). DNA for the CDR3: TGTGCCAGCAGTCCCCCTAATCAGCCCCAGCATTTT. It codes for CASSPPNQPQHF.

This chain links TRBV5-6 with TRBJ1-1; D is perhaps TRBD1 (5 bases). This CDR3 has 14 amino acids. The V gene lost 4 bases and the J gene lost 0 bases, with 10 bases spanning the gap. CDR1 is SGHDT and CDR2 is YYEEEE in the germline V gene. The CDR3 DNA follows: TGTGCCAGCAGCCCCGGGACCATGAACACTGAAGCTTTCTTT. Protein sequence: CASSPGTMNTEAFF.

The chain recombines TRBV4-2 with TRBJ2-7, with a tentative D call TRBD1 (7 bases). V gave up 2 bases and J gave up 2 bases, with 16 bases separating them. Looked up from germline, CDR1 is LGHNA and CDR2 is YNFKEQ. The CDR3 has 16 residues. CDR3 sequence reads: CASSQLRGDRAYEQYF. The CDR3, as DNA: TGTGCCAGCAGCCAACTTAGGGGGGACAGAGCCTACGAGCAGTACTTC.

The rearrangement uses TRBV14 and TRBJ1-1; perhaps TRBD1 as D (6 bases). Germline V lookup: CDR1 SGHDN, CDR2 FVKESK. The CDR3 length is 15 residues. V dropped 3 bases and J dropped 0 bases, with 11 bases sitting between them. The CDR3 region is CASSHLQGLNTEAFF. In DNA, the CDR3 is TGTGCCAGCAGCCATCTACAGGGATTGAACACTGAAGCTTTCTTT.

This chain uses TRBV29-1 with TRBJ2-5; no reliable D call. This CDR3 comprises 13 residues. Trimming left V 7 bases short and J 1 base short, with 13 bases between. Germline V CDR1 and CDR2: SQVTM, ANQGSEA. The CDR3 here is CSGMDGSQETQYF. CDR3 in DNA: TGCAGCGGGATGGACGGCTCCCAAGAGACCCAGTACTTC.

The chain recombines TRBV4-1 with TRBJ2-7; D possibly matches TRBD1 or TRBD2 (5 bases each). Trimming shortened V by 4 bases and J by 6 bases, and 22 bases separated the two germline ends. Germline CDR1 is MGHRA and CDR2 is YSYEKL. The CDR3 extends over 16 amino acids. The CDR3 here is CASSPLGRVLGREQYF. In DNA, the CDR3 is TGCGCCAGCAGCCCCCTGGGGCGGGTATTGGGGCGCGAGCAGTACTTC.

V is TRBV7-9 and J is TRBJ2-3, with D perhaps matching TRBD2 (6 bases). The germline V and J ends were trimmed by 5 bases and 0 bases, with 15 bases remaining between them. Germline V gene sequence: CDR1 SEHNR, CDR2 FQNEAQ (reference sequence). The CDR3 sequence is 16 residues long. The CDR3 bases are TGTGCCAGCAGCCGACGAAGGAGCGGGAGCACAGATACGCAGTATTTT. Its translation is CASSRRRSGSTDTQYF.

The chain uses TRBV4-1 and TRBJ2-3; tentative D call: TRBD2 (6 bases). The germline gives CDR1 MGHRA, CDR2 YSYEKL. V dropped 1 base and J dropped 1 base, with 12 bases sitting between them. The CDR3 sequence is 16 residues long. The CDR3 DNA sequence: TGCGCCAGCAGCCAAGTCTCGGGGGTGGGCACAGATACGCAGTATTTT. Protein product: CASSQVSGVGTDTQYF.

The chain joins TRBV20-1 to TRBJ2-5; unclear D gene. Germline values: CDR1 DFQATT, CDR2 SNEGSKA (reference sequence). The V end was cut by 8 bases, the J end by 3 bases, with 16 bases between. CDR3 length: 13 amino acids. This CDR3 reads CSSSSDIKETQYF. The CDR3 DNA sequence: TGCAGTTCCTCCTCTGACATAAAAGAGACCCAGTACTTC.

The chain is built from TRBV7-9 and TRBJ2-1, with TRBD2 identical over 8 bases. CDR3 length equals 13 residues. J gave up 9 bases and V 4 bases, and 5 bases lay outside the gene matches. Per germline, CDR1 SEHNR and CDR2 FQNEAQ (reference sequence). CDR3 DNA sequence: TGTGCCAGCAGCTCCAGCGGGAGCGCTGAGCAGTTCTTC. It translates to CASSSSGSAEQFF.

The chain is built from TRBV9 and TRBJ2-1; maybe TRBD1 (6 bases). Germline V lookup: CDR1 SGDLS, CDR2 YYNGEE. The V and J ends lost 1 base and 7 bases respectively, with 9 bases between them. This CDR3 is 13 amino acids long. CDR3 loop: CASSVTQGNEQFF. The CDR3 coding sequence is TGTGCCAGCAGCGTAACCCAGGGGAATGAGCAGTTCTTC.

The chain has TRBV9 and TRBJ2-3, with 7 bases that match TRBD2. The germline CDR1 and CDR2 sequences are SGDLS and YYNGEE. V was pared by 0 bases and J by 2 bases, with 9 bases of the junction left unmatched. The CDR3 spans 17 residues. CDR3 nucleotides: TGTGCCAGCAGCGTAGCGGCGGGAGTATCAAACACAGATACGCAGTATTTT. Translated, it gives CASSVAAGVSNTDTQYF.

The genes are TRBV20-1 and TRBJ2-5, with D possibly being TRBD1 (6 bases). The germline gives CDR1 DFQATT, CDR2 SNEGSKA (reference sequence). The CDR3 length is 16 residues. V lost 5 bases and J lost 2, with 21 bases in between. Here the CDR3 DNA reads TGCAGTGCTTACCCTTGGTCAGAGGGGACACAAGAGACCCAGTACTTC. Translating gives CSAYPWSEGTQETQYF.

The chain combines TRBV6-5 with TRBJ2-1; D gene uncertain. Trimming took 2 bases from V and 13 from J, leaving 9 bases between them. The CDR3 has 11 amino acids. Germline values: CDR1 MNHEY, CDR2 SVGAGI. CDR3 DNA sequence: TGTGCCAGCAGTTACGAGCCTAGACAGTTCTTC. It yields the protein CASSYEPRQFF.

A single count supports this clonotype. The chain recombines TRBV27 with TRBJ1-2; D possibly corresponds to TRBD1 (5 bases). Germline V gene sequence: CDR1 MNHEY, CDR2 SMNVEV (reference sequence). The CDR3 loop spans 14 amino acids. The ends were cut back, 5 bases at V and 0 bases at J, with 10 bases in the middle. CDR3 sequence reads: CASSARVSNYGYTF. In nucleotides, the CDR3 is TGTGCCAGCAGTGCCAGGGTTTCTAACTATGGCTACACCTTC.

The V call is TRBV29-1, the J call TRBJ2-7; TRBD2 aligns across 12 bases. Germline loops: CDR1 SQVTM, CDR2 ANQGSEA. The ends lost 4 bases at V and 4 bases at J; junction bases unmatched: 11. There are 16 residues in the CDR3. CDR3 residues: CSVVGRLAGDRYEQYF. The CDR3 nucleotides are TGCAGCGTTGTGGGGCGACTAGCGGGAGACAGATACGAGCAGTACTTC.